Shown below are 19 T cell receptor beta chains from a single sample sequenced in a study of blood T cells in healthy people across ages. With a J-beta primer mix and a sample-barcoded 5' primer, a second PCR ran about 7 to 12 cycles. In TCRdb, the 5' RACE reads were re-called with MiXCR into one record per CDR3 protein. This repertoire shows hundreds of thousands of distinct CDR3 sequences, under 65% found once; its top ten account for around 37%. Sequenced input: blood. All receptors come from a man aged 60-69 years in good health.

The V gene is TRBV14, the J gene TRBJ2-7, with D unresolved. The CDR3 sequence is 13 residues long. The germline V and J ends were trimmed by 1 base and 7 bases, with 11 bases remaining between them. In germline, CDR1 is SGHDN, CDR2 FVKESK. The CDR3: CASSQASLGEQYF. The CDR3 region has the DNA TGTGCCAGCAGCCAAGCCTCCCTTGGTGAGCAGTACTTC.

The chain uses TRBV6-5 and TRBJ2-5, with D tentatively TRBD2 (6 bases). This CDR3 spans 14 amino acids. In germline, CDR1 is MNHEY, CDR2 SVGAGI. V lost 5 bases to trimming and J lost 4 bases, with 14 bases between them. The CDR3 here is CASSDAGGRETQYF. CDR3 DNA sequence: TGTGCCAGCAGTGACGCTGGGGGGAGAGAGACCCAGTACTTC.

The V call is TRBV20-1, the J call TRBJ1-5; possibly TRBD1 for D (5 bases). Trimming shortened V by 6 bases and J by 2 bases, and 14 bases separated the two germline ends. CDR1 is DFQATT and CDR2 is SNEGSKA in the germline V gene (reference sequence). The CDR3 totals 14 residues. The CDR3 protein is CSAAGTWGNQPQHF. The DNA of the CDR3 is TGCAGTGCAGCCGGGACGTGGGGCAATCAGCCCCAGCATTTT.

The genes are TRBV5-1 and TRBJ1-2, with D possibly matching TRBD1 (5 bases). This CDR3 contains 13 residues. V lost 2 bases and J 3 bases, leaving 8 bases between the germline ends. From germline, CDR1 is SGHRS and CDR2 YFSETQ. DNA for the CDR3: TGCGCCAGCAGCTTTTCCAGGGACTATGGCTACACCTTC. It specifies CASSFSRDYGYTF.

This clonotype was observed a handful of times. The CDR3 DNA reads TGTGCCAGCAGCTTAGAGGAGGGGGCCTACGAGCAGTACTTC. This sequence encodes CASSLEEGAYEQYF. This rearrangement joins TRBV7-6 to TRBJ2-7, with D possibly being TRBD1 or TRBD2 (6 bases each). V was pared by 1 base and J by 2 bases, with 9 bases between. CDR1 SGHVS and CDR2 FNYEAQ come from the germline V gene. The CDR3 totals 14 residues.

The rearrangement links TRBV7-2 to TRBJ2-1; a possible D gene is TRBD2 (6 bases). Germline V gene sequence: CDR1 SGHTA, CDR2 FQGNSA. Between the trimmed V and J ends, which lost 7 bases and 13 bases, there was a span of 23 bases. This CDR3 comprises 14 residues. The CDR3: CASTQGGRWETQFF. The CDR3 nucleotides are TGTGCCAGCACCCAGGGAGGTCGTTGGGAGACCCAGTTCTTC.

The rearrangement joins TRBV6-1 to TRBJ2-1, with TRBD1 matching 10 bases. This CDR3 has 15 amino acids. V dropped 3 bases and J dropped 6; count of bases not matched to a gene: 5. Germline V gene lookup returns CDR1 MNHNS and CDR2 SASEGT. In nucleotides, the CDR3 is TGTGCCAGCAGTGACCCGGGGACAGGGGTCAATGAGCAGTTCTTC. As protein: CASSDPGTGVNEQFF.

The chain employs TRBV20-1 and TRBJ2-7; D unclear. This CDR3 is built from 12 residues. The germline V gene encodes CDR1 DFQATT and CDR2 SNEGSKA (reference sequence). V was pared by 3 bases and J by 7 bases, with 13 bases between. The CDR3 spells CSASPRRNEQYF. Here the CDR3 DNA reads TGCAGTGCTAGCCCCAGGAGAAATGAGCAGTACTTC.

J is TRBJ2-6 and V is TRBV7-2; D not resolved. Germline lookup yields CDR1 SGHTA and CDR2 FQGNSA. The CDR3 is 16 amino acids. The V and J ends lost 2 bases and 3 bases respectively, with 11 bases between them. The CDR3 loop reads CASSLNMNNGANVLTF. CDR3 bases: TGTGCCAGCAGCTTAAACATGAACAATGGGGCCAACGTCCTGACTTTC. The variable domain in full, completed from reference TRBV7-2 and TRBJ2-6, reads GAGVSQSPSNKVTEKGKDVELRCDPISGHTALYWYRQSLGQGLEFLIYFQGNSAPDKSGLPSDRFSAERTGGSVSTLTIQRTQQEDSAVYLCASSLNMNNGANVLTFGAGSRLTVL.

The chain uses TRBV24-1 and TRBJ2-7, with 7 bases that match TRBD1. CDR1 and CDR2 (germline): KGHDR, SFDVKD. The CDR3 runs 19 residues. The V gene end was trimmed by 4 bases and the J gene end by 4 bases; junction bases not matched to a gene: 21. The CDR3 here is CATSEPDRAVLAFFYEQYF. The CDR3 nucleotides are TGTGCCACCAGTGAACCTGACAGGGCCGTTTTGGCTTTTTTTTACGAGCAGTACTTC.

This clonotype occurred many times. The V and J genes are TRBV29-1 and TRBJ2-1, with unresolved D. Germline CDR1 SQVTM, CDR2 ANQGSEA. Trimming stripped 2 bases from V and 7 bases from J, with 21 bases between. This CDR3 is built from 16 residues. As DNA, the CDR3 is TGCAGCGTTGAATACAAGGCGGTTGGAATGGGAAATGAGCAGTTCTTC. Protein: CSVEYKAVGMGNEQFF.

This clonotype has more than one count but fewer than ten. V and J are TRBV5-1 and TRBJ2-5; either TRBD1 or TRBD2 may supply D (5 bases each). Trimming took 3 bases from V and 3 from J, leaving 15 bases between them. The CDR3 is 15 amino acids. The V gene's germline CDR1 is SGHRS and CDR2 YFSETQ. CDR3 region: CASSSSPGAKETQYF. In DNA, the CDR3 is TGCGCCAGCAGCTCCAGCCCCGGGGCGAAAGAGACCCAGTACTTC.

CDR3 in amino acids: CSARVGAGTDTQYF. CDR3 DNA sequence: TGCAGTGCTAGAGTAGGGGCGGGCACAGATACGCAGTATTTT. This chain links TRBV20-1 with TRBJ2-3, with a tentative D call TRBD1 (5 bases). From germline, CDR1 is DFQATT and CDR2 SNEGSKA (reference sequence). This CDR3 contains 14 residues. Trimming took 1 base from V and 1 from J, leaving 9 bases between them.

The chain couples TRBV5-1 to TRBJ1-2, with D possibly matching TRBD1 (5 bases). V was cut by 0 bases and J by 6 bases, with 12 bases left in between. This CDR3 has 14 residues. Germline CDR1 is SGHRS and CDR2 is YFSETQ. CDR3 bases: TGCGCCAGCAGCTTGGGAGAGGGGCGTAATGGCTACACCTTC. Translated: CASSLGEGRNGYTF.

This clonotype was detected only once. The DNA of the CDR3 is TGTGCCAGCAGCCCCCGAACGGGACTAGCGGGGTCCGGGGATACGCAGTATTTT. Protein product: CASSPRTGLAGSGDTQYF. J is TRBJ2-3 and V is TRBV12-3 or TRBV12-4, with 13 bases matching TRBD2. This CDR3 has 18 amino acids. The J segment lost 6 bases and the V segment lost 6 bases, leaving 15 bases of the junction unmatched.

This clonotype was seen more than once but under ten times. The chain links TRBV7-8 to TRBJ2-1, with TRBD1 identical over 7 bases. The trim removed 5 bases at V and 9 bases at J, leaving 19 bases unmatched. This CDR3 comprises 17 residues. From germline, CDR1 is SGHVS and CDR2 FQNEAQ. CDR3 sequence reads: CASSPDRAPRRGSEQFF. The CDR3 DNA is TGTGCCAGCAGCCCCGACAGGGCCCCAAGAAGGGGGAGTGAGCAGTTCTTC.

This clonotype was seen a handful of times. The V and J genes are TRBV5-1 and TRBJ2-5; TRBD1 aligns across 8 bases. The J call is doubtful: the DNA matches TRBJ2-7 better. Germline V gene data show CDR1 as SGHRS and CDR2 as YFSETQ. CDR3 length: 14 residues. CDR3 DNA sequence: TGCGCCAGCAGCACGGACAGGGAGGACGGCGAGCAGTACTTC. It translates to CASSTDREDGEQYF.

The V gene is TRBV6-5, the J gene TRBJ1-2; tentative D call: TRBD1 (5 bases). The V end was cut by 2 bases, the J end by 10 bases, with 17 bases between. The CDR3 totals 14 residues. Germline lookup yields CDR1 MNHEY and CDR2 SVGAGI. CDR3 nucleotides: TGTGCCAGCAGTTACGATGGAGGGGTGTCTGACTACACCTTC. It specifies CASSYDGGVSDYTF.

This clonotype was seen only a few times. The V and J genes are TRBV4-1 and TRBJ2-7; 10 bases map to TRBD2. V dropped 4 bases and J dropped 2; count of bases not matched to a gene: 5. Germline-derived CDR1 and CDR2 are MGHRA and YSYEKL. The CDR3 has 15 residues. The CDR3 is CASSLSGGSAYEQYF. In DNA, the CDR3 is TGCGCCAGCAGCCTTAGCGGGGGGTCAGCCTACGAGCAGTACTTC.